This T cell receptor (beta chain) was retrieved from a study of T cell repertoires in cytomegalovirus infection. Study background: Signatures in public TCR beta sequences pointed to both CMV infection and matching HLA type.

Study conclusions and caveats: HLA-C-restricted CMV-specific TCR beta clonotypes were dominant in the ex vivo response. The study identified carriers of CMV plus the relevant HLA from cumulative public TCR beta family frequency.

This clonotype was detected only once. Its antigen is as yet unknown. The CDR3 is made up of 14 amino acids. V dropped 7 bases and J dropped 4; count of bases not matched to a gene: 4. CDR1 and CDR2 from the germline V gene are MNHEY and SVGEGT. One entry per CDR3 protein, called by TCRdb with MiXCR from the reads. The top ten hold approximately 8% of the sample, which has about 600,000 distinct CDR3 sequences, more than 20% seen once. The sequence was collected from a human donor in good health (CMV status not recorded). Some clones in this sample may be carry-over from other donors' samples. Sequences were obtained from CD8+ T cells from PBMCs. This chain uses TRBV6-2 or TRBV6-3 with TRBJ2-1; 10 bases are a match to TRBD1. In DNA, the CDR3 is TGTGCCAGCAAATGGACAGGGGGTTACAATGAGCAGTTCTTC. It codes for CASKWTGGYNEQFF.